This T cell receptor beta chain was found in a study of blood T cell repertoires in COVID-19. Across the study: COVID-19 samples, acute and convalescent, were from the United States, Italy and Spain. PBMCs, B-cell-depleted T cells, or T cells provided the cDNA or gDNA that made up the material.

V trimming: 4 bases; J trimming: 3 bases; junction bases outside the gene matches: 2. The germline V gene encodes CDR1 MGHRA and CDR2 YSYEKL. This CDR3 contains 15 residues. Only in-frame clones appear in the TCRdb table, and some are missing; sequencing was by immunoSEQ multiplex PCR. The sample contains 140,000 to 150,000 clones, 65% to 85% of which appear only once. The sequence derives from a woman aged 60 to 75 with acute or convalescent COVID-19. Sequenced input: peripheral blood. The rearrangement links TRBV4-1 to TRBJ2-5; the match to TRBD2 covers 13 bases. The CDR3 DNA reads TGCGCCAGCAGCCTAGGACTAGCGGGAGAAGAGACCCAGTACTTC. Its translation: CASSLGLAGEETQYF.